These 27 T cell receptor beta chains were all obtained from the same sample, sequenced in a study of CD4+ T cells in melanoma. The data were produced by immunoSEQ multiplex PCR, yet TCRdb's version contains in-frame clones alone and is incomplete. The data contain some 13,000 clones, 68% of them singletons. The sequenced sample was cells from a culture (not recorded whether cultured in vitro). These receptors were obtained from a human donor with melanoma.

This clone was detected a few times. The gene calls are TRBV5-4 and TRBJ2-7; 12 bases align to TRBD1. The length of the CDR3 is 15 residues. Germline assignment: CDR1 SGHNT and CDR2 YYREEE (reference sequence). Losses at the gene ends were 4 bases for V and 7 bases for J; bases not matched to a gene: 9. Here the CDR3 reads CASSQGTGGPREQYF. The DNA for the CDR3 is TGTGCCAGCAGCCAAGGGACAGGGGGCCCACGAGAGCAGTACTTC.

This clone was picked up a small number of times. The chain is built from TRBV7-9 and TRBJ1-6, with TRBD1 identical over 10 bases. The CDR3 length is 16 residues. V was pared by 4 bases and J by 3 bases, with 3 bases of the junction left unmatched. Germline V gene lookup returns CDR1 SEHNR and CDR2 FQNEAQ (reference sequence). The chain's CDR3 is CASSSGQGFYNSPLHF. In nucleotides, the CDR3 is TGTGCCAGCAGCTCGGGACAGGGGTTCTATAATTCACCCCTCCACTTT.

The V call is TRBV7-9, the J call TRBJ2-7; D uncertain. Germline CDR1 and CDR2: SEHNR and FQNEAQ (reference sequence). Trimming took 2 bases from V and 2 from J, leaving 25 bases between them. This CDR3 has 19 residues. The chain's CDR3 is CASSLMGGLRRPNTYEQYF. In nucleotides, the CDR3 is TGTGCCAGCAGCTTAATGGGTGGGCTCCGGAGACCGAATACCTACGAGCAGTACTTC.

J is TRBJ1-5 and V is TRBV6-5, with 7 bases fitting TRBD1. V shed 0 bases, J shed 5 bases, and the junction held 4 bases outside the gene matches. The CDR3 sequence is 15 residues long. From germline, CDR1 is MNHEY and CDR2 SVGAGI. The CDR3 reads CASSYSPGTDQPQHF. The DNA of the CDR3 is TGTGCCAGCAGTTACTCCCCCGGGACAGATCAGCCCCAGCATTTT.

The chain carries TRBV5-1 and TRBJ1-2; tentative D call: TRBD1 (5 bases). CDR1 is SGHRS and CDR2 is YFSETQ in the germline V gene. V lost 0 bases and J lost 3, with 15 bases in between. The CDR3 covers 16 residues. Here the CDR3 reads CASSLAGRVFDYGYTF. The CDR3 DNA follows: TGCGCCAGCAGCTTGGCGGGCAGGGTATTTGACTATGGCTACACCTTC. Looking up the rest from reference TRBV5-1 and TRBJ1-2 gives the full variable domain: KAGVTQTPRYLIKTRGQQVTLSCSPISGHRSVSWYQQTPGQGLQFLFEYFSETQRNKGNFPGRFSGRQFSNSRSEMNVSTLELGDSALYLCASSLAGRVFDYGYTFGSGTRLTVV.

V gene TRBV2 combines with J gene TRBJ2-4, with D possibly TRBD1 on 5 matching bases. Germline CDR1 and CDR2: SNHLY and FYNNEI. This CDR3 has 15 residues. The V gene lost 5 bases and the J gene lost 0 bases, with 11 bases spanning the gap. CDR3 in DNA: TGTGCCAGCAGTCCGACAGACCTAGCCAAAAACATTCAGTACTTC. It codes for CASSPTDLAKNIQYF.

The chain links TRBV4-2 to TRBJ1-1; D is unresolved. The CDR3 loop spans 14 amino acids. Germline V gene data show CDR1 as LGHNA and CDR2 as YNFKEQ. Trimming took 4 bases from V and 6 from J, leaving 15 bases between them. The CDR3 is CASSPTDHPAEAFF. As DNA, the CDR3 is TGTGCCAGCAGCCCTACAGACCACCCGGCTGAAGCTTTCTTT.

The chain uses TRBV5-5 and TRBJ2-5, with 7 bases aligning to TRBD1. Germline V gene sequence: CDR1 SGHKS, CDR2 YYEKEE (reference sequence). The CDR3 spans 15 residues. The V and J ends lost 0 bases and 1 base, in that order; junction bases with no gene match: 3. The CDR3 region has the DNA TGTGCCAGCAGCTTGGTTACAGGGGCCCAAGAGACCCAGTACTTC. It is translated as CASSLVTGAQETQYF.

In this sample, this clone turned up once. The chain employs TRBV29-1 and TRBJ2-1, with 10 bases identical to TRBD1. V trimming: 4 bases; J trimming: 11 bases; junction bases outside the gene matches: 5. Germline V gene sequence: CDR1 SQVTM, CDR2 ANQGSEA. This CDR3 contains 12 residues. CDR3 DNA: TGCAGCGTTGGACAGGGGGCCGGCCAGCAGTTCTTC. Translation gives CSVGQGAGQQFF.

The chain links TRBV7-6 to TRBJ2-6, with D unclear. The CDR3 loop spans 15 amino acids. The germline V gene encodes CDR1 SGHVS and CDR2 FNYEAQ. The V gene lost 2 bases and the J gene lost 2 bases, with 7 bases spanning the gap. CDR3 region: CASSLKWAGANVLTF. CDR3 DNA: TGTGCCAGCAGCTTAAAGTGGGCTGGGGCCAACGTCCTGACTTTC.

This chain joins TRBV5-1 and TRBJ2-7; TRBD1 agrees at 12 bases. V lost 4 bases and J lost 4; bases outside the gene matches: 3. The germline CDR1 and CDR2 sequences are SGHRS and YFSETQ. The CDR3 spans 14 residues. In nucleotides, the CDR3 is TGCGCCAGCAGCGTGGGACAGGGGGCTTACGAGCAGTACTTC. The encoded protein is CASSVGQGAYEQYF.

This chain links TRBV19 with TRBJ1-6; D might be TRBD1 (5 bases). The CDR3 runs to 14 residues. Trimming cost V 4 bases and J 9 bases, with 13 bases left between them. The germline gives CDR1 LNHDA, CDR2 SQIVND (reference sequence). The CDR3 here is CASSTSGTGSPLHF. CDR3 DNA: TGTGCCAGTAGTACCTCCGGGACCGGTTCACCCCTCCACTTT.

This rearrangement joins TRBV6-1 to TRBJ1-4; maybe TRBD1 (5 bases). Trimming stripped 3 bases from V and 3 bases from J, with 11 bases between. The CDR3 consists of 15 residues. The germline V gene encodes CDR1 MNHNS and CDR2 SASEGT. CDR3 amino acids: CASSDRTRPNEKLFF. DNA of the CDR3: TGTGCCAGCAGTGATCGGACAAGGCCTAATGAAAAACTGTTTTTT.

The rearrangement joins TRBV5-4 to TRBJ2-3, with TRBD2 as a possible D gene (6 bases). CDR1 SGHNT and CDR2 YYREEE come from the germline V gene (reference sequence). CDR3 length: 13 amino acids. Trimming shortened V by 6 bases and J by 3 bases, and 11 bases separated the two germline ends. CDR3 nucleotide sequence: TGTGCCAGCACCCTAGGGAGGACAGATACGCAGTATTTT. This sequence encodes CASTLGRTDTQYF.

This clone was picked up a small number of times. This chain connects TRBV5-1 to TRBJ1-4; D not certain. This CDR3 has 15 residues. Germline CDR1 SGHRS, CDR2 YFSETQ. V lost 7 bases and J 6 bases, leaving 19 bases between the germline ends. The CDR3 DNA reads as TGCGCCAGCGCCGGAACCGGGTCGAGTTATGAAAAACTGTTTTTT. Protein: CASAGTGSSYEKLFF.

This clone is deemed medium-sized. The chain links TRBV30 to TRBJ2-7; TRBD2 matches at 8 bases. The CDR3 runs to 15 residues. V lost 0 bases and J lost 6; bases outside the gene matches: 10. Germline CDR1 GTSNPN, CDR2 SVGIG (reference sequence). The CDR3 region is CAWSVQGSGGREQYF. For the CDR3, the DNA is TGTGCCTGGAGTGTACAAGGGTCGGGAGGGCGCGAGCAGTACTTC.

The sample holds a few counts of this clone. The genes are TRBV6-6 and TRBJ1-5, with D perhaps matching TRBD1 (6 bases). Between the trimmed V and J ends, which lost 7 bases and 4 bases, there was a span of 17 bases. Germline values: CDR1 MNHNY, CDR2 SVGAGI (reference sequence). The CDR3 length is 15 residues. Written as DNA, the CDR3 is TGTGCCAGCACCGACCCAGGGGCCGTAAATCAGCCCCAGCATTTT. This codes for CASTDPGAVNQPQHF.

The CDR3 sequence is CASSYRSRVEKLFF. Written as DNA, the CDR3 is TGTGCCAGCAGTTACAGGTCTAGGGTTGAAAAACTGTTTTTT. The chain combines TRBV6-6 with TRBJ1-4, with D unclear. The CDR3 consists of 14 residues. Germline loops: CDR1 MNHNY, CDR2 SVGAGI (reference sequence). Trimming shortened V by 2 bases and J by 7 bases, and 11 bases separated the two germline ends.

The chain recombines TRBV6-5 with TRBJ1-5; TRBD1 is a possible D gene (5 bases). V lost 8 bases to trimming and J lost 4 bases, with 6 bases between them. The CDR3 covers 11 residues. The germline V gene has CDR1 MNHEY and CDR2 SVGAGI. CDR3 DNA sequence: TGTGCCAGCGAGGGGAATCAGCCCCAGCATTTT. Translating gives CASEGNQPQHF.

The rearrangement links TRBV5-1 to TRBJ2-5, with a tentative D call TRBD1 (6 bases). Germline-derived CDR1 and CDR2 are SGHRS and YFSETQ. Trimming took off 4 bases at V and 2 bases at J, with 15 bases between the two ends. This CDR3 has 15 amino acids. The CDR3 loop reads CASSPRDTKQETQYF. DNA of the CDR3: TGCGCCAGCAGCCCCCGGGACACCAAACAAGAGACCCAGTACTTC.

The J gene is TRBJ2-5, the V gene TRBV30; the D gene is possibly TRBD2 (6 bases). The CDR3 is 12 residues long. The V end was cut by 2 bases, the J end by 4 bases, with 8 bases between. Germline-derived CDR1 and CDR2 are GTSNPN and SVGIG (reference sequence). The CDR3 region has the DNA TGTGCCTGGAGTTTCGGGGGAGAGACCCAGTACTTC. The encoded protein is CAWSFGGETQYF.

The chain has TRBV18 and TRBJ2-3; D might be TRBD2 (6 bases). The V gene lost 2 bases and the J gene lost 1 base, with 7 bases spanning the gap. CDR1 KGHSH and CDR2 LQKENI come from the germline V gene. The CDR3 spans 14 residues. This chain's CDR3 is CASSPSGGTDTQYF. The CDR3 DNA reads as TGTGCCAGCTCACCATCGGGGGGCACAGATACGCAGTATTTT.

The chain employs TRBV30 and TRBJ2-1, with 13 bases aligning to TRBD2. Germline V gene data show CDR1 as GTSNPN and CDR2 as SVGIG (reference sequence). The V segment lost 2 bases and the J segment 8 bases; nucleotides outside the gene matches: 6. This CDR3 has 15 residues. CDR3 nucleotide sequence: TGTGCCTGGAGTACGGGACTAGCGGGGATTGATGAGCAGTTCTTC. It translates to CAWSTGLAGIDEQFF.

The chain has TRBV5-1 and TRBJ1-4; no clear D gene. This CDR3 contains 14 residues. The germline V gene has CDR1 SGHRS and CDR2 YFSETQ. V lost 6 bases to trimming and J lost 3 bases, with 12 bases between them. CDR3 sequence (DNA): TGCGCCAGCAAGTTGACGTGGGCTAATGAAAAACTGTTTTTT. Translation gives CASKLTWANEKLFF.

The rearrangement joins TRBV19 to TRBJ1-5, with 9 bases identical to TRBD1. CDR1 is LNHDA, CDR2 SQIVND, per germline (reference sequence). The junction had 7 bases not matched to a gene; V was cut back by 9 bases and J by 7 bases. The CDR3 extends over 13 amino acids. CDR3 DNA sequence: TGTGCCAGCTCCCGGGACAGGGAGCAGCCCCAGCATTTT. This codes for CASSRDREQPQHF.

This rearrangement joins TRBV11-2 to TRBJ1-3; no reliable D call. V gave up 5 bases and J gave up 0 bases, with 8 bases separating them. The CDR3 has 14 residues. Germline V gene sequence: CDR1 SGHAT, CDR2 FQNNGV. CDR3 amino acids: CASSPGVSGNTIYF. CDR3 in DNA: TGTGCCAGCAGCCCCGGGGTCTCTGGAAACACCATATATTTT.

V and J are TRBV6-6 and TRBJ2-3; 7 nucleotides line up with TRBD2. Germline-derived CDR1 and CDR2 are MNHNY and SVGAGI (reference sequence). This CDR3 is 15 amino acids long. V was pared by 2 bases and J by 0 bases, with 2 bases of the junction left unmatched. The CDR3 DNA sequence: TGTGCCAGCAGTTACGGGCGGGGGAGCACAGATACGCAGTATTTT. As protein: CASSYGRGSTDTQYF.